These 3 T cell receptor beta chains were sequenced from one sample in a study of control samples from healthy donors and cancer patients. Assay used: immunoSEQ multiplex PCR; TCRdb lists only in-frame clones, some missing. The sample lists fewer than 90,000 clones, approximately 84% seen once, with 25% to 35% in the top ten. Material for sequencing was blood. The receptor source for this set is a man aged 50 or older in good health.

The gene calls are TRBV14 and TRBJ2-2; a possible D gene is TRBD2 (5 bases). The CDR3 is 14 residues long. V was pared by 3 bases and J by 8 bases, with 13 bases between. Germline V gene sequence: CDR1 SGHDN, CDR2 FVKESK. The CDR3: CASSQDFILGELFF. CDR3 in DNA: TGTGCCAGCAGCCAGGACTTCATTTTGGGGGAGCTGTTTTTT.

The table lists this clone with a few counts. The chain joins TRBV6-5 to TRBJ2-6, with TRBD1 matching 8 bases. Germline trimming cut 4 bases from V and 6 bases from J; bases unmatched to any gene: 5. Germline V gene data show CDR1 as MNHEY and CDR2 as SVGAGI. The CDR3 length is 15 residues. CDR3 in DNA: TGTGCCAGCAGTTTCTCAGGGGGCGAGGCCAACGTCCTGACTTTC. It translates to CASSFSGGEANVLTF.

The V call is TRBV19, the J call TRBJ2-7; no firm D call. Germline CDR1 reads LNHDA; CDR2 reads SQIVND (reference sequence). The CDR3 contains 12 residues. V was pared by 6 bases and J by 7 bases, with 13 bases between. The CDR3 protein is CASRTPLGEQYF. The CDR3 region has the DNA TGTGCCAGTAGAACCCCACTGGGGGAGCAGTACTTC. Complete variable domain (other parts from reference TRBV19 and TRBJ2-7): DGGITQSPKYLFRKEGQNVTLSCEQNLNHDAMYWYRQDPGQGLRLIYYSQIVNDFQKGDIAEGYSVSREKKESFPLTVTSAQKNPTAFYLCASRTPLGEQYFGPGTRLTVT.